This T cell receptor (beta chain) comes out of a study of cytomegalovirus exposure and HLA in healthy donors. A note on this clone: One end of the junction is discordant with germline, which a read error may explain.

The PCR employed 60 Vbeta primers together with 13 Jbeta primers. Here immunoSEQ multiplex PCR was the method, and the copy in TCRdb shows in-frame clones only, minus some. The table shows approximately 280,000 clones, with 80% to 90% occurring only once. The CDR3 has 16 residues. Germline-derived CDR1 and CDR2 are SEHNR and FQNEAQ (reference sequence). This sequence originates from a woman under 30 in good health and CMV-seronegative. The specimen was PBMCs. The V call is TRBV7-9, the J call TRBJ1-1, with 8 bases matching TRBD1. CDR3 coding DNA: TGTTCCAGCAGCCCCGATAGACAGGGGTGGAACACTGAAGCTTTCTTT. This translates into CSSSPDRQGWNTEAFF.